The T cell receptor (beta chain) described here comes from a study of blood T cell repertoires in COVID-19. The data were produced by immunoSEQ multiplex PCR, yet TCRdb's version contains in-frame clones alone and is incomplete. Of some 70,000 clones in the sample, about 82% were seen once. The germline gives CDR1 SGHVS, CDR2 FNYEAQ. Trimming stripped 5 bases from V and 7 bases from J, with 20 bases between. This CDR3 is built from 16 residues. Material: peripheral blood. This receptor was obtained from a woman aged 55-75 years with acute or convalescent COVID-19. V gene TRBV7-6 combines with J gene TRBJ1-4; D not resolved. The CDR3 here is CASSTSNWPSGEKLFF. The CDR3 nucleotides are TGTGCCAGCAGCACATCTAATTGGCCCTCGGGTGAAAAACTGTTTTTT.